The 23 T cell receptor beta chains given below trace back to one sample, sequenced in a study of blood T cell repertoires in COVID-19. Repertoires were generated with immunoSEQ multiplex PCR, while TCRdb's copy carries only in-frame clones and drops some. The sample holds nearly 65,000 clones; under 90% are singletons and the top ten take roughly an eighth. The sample was peripheral blood. The receptors shown here come from a human donor in a cohort sampled during active COVID-19.

The gene calls are TRBV6-5 and TRBJ1-1, with TRBD1 as a possible D gene (6 bases). With 5 bases removed from V and 3 bases from J, the gap between germline ends came to 16 bases. The length of the CDR3 is 15 residues. In germline, CDR1 is MNHEY, CDR2 SVGAGI. The CDR3 region is CASSHPRGRDTEAFF. CDR3 bases: TGTGCCAGCAGTCACCCCAGGGGAAGGGACACTGAAGCTTTCTTT.

This chain links TRBV5-1 with TRBJ2-7; tentatively, D is TRBD1 (5 bases). The CDR3 contains 13 residues. Trimming pared 6 bases from V and 0 bases from J, leaving 10 bases between. Germline V CDR1 and CDR2: SGHRS, YFSETQ. The CDR3 spells CASKGSSSYEQYF. The CDR3 region has the DNA TGCGCCAGCAAGGGGTCAAGCTCCTACGAGCAGTACTTC. Drawing the rest from reference TRBV5-1 and TRBJ2-7, the complete variable domain is KAGVTQTPRYLIKTRGQQVTLSCSPISGHRSVSWYQQTPGQGLQFLFEYFSETQRNKGNFPGRFSGRQFSNSRSEMNVSTLELGDSALYLCASKGSSSYEQYFGPGTRLTVT.

The chain carries TRBV19 and TRBJ2-2, with 9 bases aligning to TRBD2. This CDR3 is 19 amino acids long. In germline, CDR1 is LNHDA, CDR2 SQIVND (reference sequence). With 3 bases clipped from V and 0 bases from J, the junction kept 11 bases outside the gene matches. The chain's CDR3 is CASSIEIAGEIANTGELFF. The CDR3 coding sequence is TGTGCCAGTAGTATCGAGATAGCGGGAGAGATCGCGAACACCGGGGAGCTGTTTTTT.

This clone was seen more than once but under ten times. The chain links TRBV2 to TRBJ2-1, with 7 bases aligning to TRBD1. V trimming: 5 bases; J trimming: 14 bases; junction bases outside the gene matches: 9. Germline V CDR1 and CDR2: SNHLY, FYNNEI. This CDR3 has 12 amino acids. The CDR3 sequence: CASSFVGTDEFF. The CDR3 DNA is TGTGCCAGCAGTTTTGTCGGGACAGATGAGTTCTTC.

This clone was observed a few times. The V and J genes are TRBV5-1 and TRBJ2-3; 8 nucleotides match TRBD2. The CDR3 runs 14 residues. The trim removed 9 bases at V and 6 bases at J, leaving 12 bases unmatched. Germline lookup yields CDR1 SGHRS and CDR2 YFSETQ. This CDR3 reads CATSAGDRSDTQYF. In DNA form, the CDR3 reads TGCGCCACTTCAGCGGGAGACCGAAGCGATACGCAGTATTTT.

The chain carries TRBV19 and TRBJ2-1, with 7 bases lining up with TRBD2. Germline-derived CDR1 and CDR2 are LNHDA and SQIVND (reference sequence). CDR3 length: 15 residues. V shed 1 base, J shed 7 bases, and the junction held 7 bases outside the gene matches. CDR3 region: CASSIAMGGWNEQFF. The DNA of the CDR3 is TGTGCCAGTAGTATAGCGATGGGGGGGTGGAATGAGCAGTTCTTC.

The CDR3 DNA reads as TGTGCCAGCAGTTTCCGGGAGGAAAAACTGTTTTTT. This sequence encodes CASSFREEKLFF. This rearrangement joins TRBV28 to TRBJ1-4; D is uncertain. This CDR3 has 12 residues. V was cut by 3 bases and J by 8 bases, with 7 bases left in between. Germline CDR1 MDHEN, CDR2 SYDVKM.

This chain uses TRBV10-2 with TRBJ2-7, with 8 bases that match TRBD1. The CDR3 has 12 amino acids. Germline V gene lookup returns CDR1 WSHSY and CDR2 SAAADI. The V and J ends lost 9 bases and 6 bases, in that order; junction bases with no gene match: 7. Written as DNA, the CDR3 is TGCGCCAGTGGCCGGACAGGGCCCGAGCAGTACTTC. This translates into CASGRTGPEQYF.

The chain recombines TRBV5-1 with TRBJ1-4; maybe TRBD1 (5 bases). This CDR3 comprises 13 residues. The V end lost 4 bases, the J end lost 7 bases, and 11 bases lay between the germline ends. Germline CDR1 reads SGHRS; CDR2 reads YFSETQ. CDR3 residues: CASSRTGGEKLFF. The CDR3, as DNA: TGCGCCAGCAGCAGAACCGGGGGTGAAAAACTGTTTTTT.

In DNA form, the CDR3 reads TGTGCCAGCAGTTTAGGGCCCGGGACAGCAGACTACGAGCAGTACTTC. Protein sequence: CASSLGPGTADYEQYF. The gene calls are TRBV27 and TRBJ2-7; TRBD1 agrees at 7 bases. In germline, CDR1 is MNHEY, CDR2 SMNVEV (reference sequence). Trimming at V came to 2 bases and at J to 3 bases, leaving 10 bases not matched to a gene. CDR3 length equals 16 residues.

The chain is built from TRBV10-1 and TRBJ2-1; 7 bases line up with TRBD2. The CDR3 runs 15 residues. V was clipped by 6 bases and J by 7 bases; unmatched bases: 12. From germline, CDR1 is WNHNN and CDR2 SYGVQD (reference sequence). As DNA, the CDR3 is TGCGCCAGCAGCGGAGGGGTAGCGGGTTTGAATGAGCAGTTCTTC. Translating gives CASSGGVAGLNEQFF.

The J gene is TRBJ2-7, the V gene TRBV30, with TRBD2 matching 12 bases. CDR1 and CDR2 (germline): GTSNPN, SVGIG (reference sequence). The CDR3 loop spans 14 amino acids. The V segment lost 5 bases and the J segment 4 bases; nucleotides outside the gene matches: 6. Written as DNA, the CDR3 is TGTGCCTGGGCCCGGACTAGCGGGGTTTACGAGCAGTACTTC. Translating gives CAWARTSGVYEQYF.

Only a few counts were recorded for this clone. The chain links TRBV27 to TRBJ2-2; D call uncertain. Germline V gene data show CDR1 as MNHEY and CDR2 as SMNVEV (reference sequence). The CDR3 spans 12 residues. Trimming shortened V by 5 bases and J by 4 bases, and 5 bases separated the two germline ends. The CDR3 nucleotides are TGTGCCAGCAGTCACGGCACCGGGGAGCTGTTTTTT. Residues: CASSHGTGELFF.

The chain carries TRBV19 and TRBJ2-7; 8 nucleotides match TRBD1. Trimming cost V 5 bases and J 6 bases; bases outside gene matches: 0. In germline, CDR1 is LNHDA, CDR2 SQIVND (reference sequence). The CDR3 runs to 11 residues. CDR3: CASSDRGEQYF. The CDR3 DNA reads as TGTGCCAGTAGTGACAGGGGCGAGCAGTACTTC.

J is TRBJ1-2 and V is TRBV27, with 7 bases lining up with TRBD1. The CDR3 totals 14 residues. The V segment lost 5 bases and the J segment 8 bases; nucleotides outside the gene matches: 11. CDR1 and CDR2 from the germline V gene are MNHEY and SMNVEV (reference sequence). The CDR3 reads CASSETTGNKGYTF. The CDR3 bases are TGTGCCAGCAGTGAGACGACAGGGAATAAGGGCTACACCTTC.

This chain uses TRBV20-1 with TRBJ2-7; possibly TRBD1 for D (6 bases). The CDR3 runs 11 residues. Between the trimmed V and J ends, which lost 5 bases and 3 bases, there was a span of 8 bases. CDR1 is DFQATT, CDR2 SNEGSKA, per germline (reference sequence). CDR3: CSALTGYEQYF. The CDR3 DNA is TGCAGTGCTTTGACAGGCTACGAGCAGTACTTC.

This chain connects TRBV11-2 to TRBJ2-7, with 7 bases fitting TRBD1. Per germline, CDR1 SGHAT and CDR2 FQNNGV. After removal of 6 bases from V and 8 bases from J, the junction contained 13 bases not matched to a gene. CDR3 length equals 14 residues. The DNA of the CDR3 is TGTGCCAGCAGATCGCCGGGACAGCCCCTCAAGCAGTACTTC. This translates into CASRSPGQPLKQYF.

V usage is TRBV30 and J usage is TRBJ1-6; 7 nucleotides match TRBD1. This CDR3 region has 13 residues. V shed 5 bases and J 7 bases; nucleotides not matched to a gene: 5. Germline CDR1 GTSNPN, CDR2 SVGIG (reference sequence). This CDR3 reads CAWEGAWNSPLHF. CDR3 DNA: TGTGCCTGGGAGGGGGCGTGGAATTCACCCCTCCACTTT. The whole variable domain, filled in from reference TRBV30 and TRBJ1-6, reads SQTIHQWPATLVQPVGSPLSLECTVEGTSNPNLYWYRQAAGRGLQLLFYSVGIGQISSEVPQNLSASRPQDRQFILSSKKLLLSDSGFYLCAWEGAWNSPLHFGNGTRLTVT.

The chain employs TRBV28 and TRBJ2-1; D is perhaps TRBD2 (5 bases). The germline V and J ends were trimmed by 1 base and 6 bases, with 10 bases remaining between them. The CDR3 runs 14 residues. Germline V CDR1 and CDR2: MDHEN, SYDVKM. The DNA of the CDR3 is TGTGCCAGCAGTTTATATCGGGGAGTCAATGAGCAGTTCTTC. It translates to CASSLYRGVNEQFF.

The chain is built from TRBV9 and TRBJ1-2; D is uncertain. The CDR3 is 14 residues long. The V and J ends lost 0 bases and 1 base respectively, with 7 bases between them. Germline-derived CDR1 and CDR2 are SGDLS and YYNGEE. This chain's CDR3 is CASSVAELNYGYTF. The CDR3 coding sequence is TGTGCCAGCAGCGTAGCGGAGCTTAACTATGGCTACACCTTC.

The rearrangement uses TRBV27 and TRBJ2-7; no clear D gene. The CDR3 length is 13 residues. Per germline, CDR1 MNHEY and CDR2 SMNVEV (reference sequence). With 2 bases removed from V and 1 base from J, the gap between germline ends came to 6 bases. For the CDR3, the DNA is TGTGCCAGCAGTTTAGCGGTTTCCTACGAGCAGTACTTC. Translation: CASSLAVSYEQYF.

This clone was seen only a few times. This sequence joins TRBV11-2 and TRBJ1-5; TRBD1 aligns across 7 bases. The CDR3 consists of 15 residues. J gave up 4 bases and V 1 base, and 4 bases lay outside the gene matches. In germline, CDR1 is SGHAT, CDR2 FQNNGV. CDR3 loop: CASSLAGGGNQPQHF. CDR3 sequence (DNA): TGTGCCAGCAGCTTAGCAGGGGGTGGAAATCAGCCCCAGCATTTT.

The V and J genes are TRBV28 and TRBJ1-1; no firm D call. Looked up from germline, CDR1 is MDHEN and CDR2 is SYDVKM. The V gene lost 3 bases and the J gene lost 6 bases, with 14 bases spanning the gap. The CDR3 totals 14 residues. The DNA for the CDR3 is TGTGCCAGCAGTTTGGATGGGAGGTTGGCTGAAGCTTTCTTT. The encoded protein is CASSLDGRLAEAFF.